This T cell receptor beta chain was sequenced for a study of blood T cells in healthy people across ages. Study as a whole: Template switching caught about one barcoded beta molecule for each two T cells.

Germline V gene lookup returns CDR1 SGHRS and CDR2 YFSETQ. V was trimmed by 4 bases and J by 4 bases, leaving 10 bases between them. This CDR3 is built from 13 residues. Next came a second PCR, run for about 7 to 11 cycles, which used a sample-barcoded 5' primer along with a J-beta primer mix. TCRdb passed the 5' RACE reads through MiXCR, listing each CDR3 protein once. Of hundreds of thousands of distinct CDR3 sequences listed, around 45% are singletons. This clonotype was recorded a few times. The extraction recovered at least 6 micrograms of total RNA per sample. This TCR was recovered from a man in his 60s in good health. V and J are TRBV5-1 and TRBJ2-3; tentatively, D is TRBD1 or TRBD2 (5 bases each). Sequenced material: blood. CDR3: CASSRDGPDTQYF. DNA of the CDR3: TGCGCCAGCAGCAGGGACGGCCCAGATACGCAGTATTTT.